This T cell receptor (beta chain) stems from a study of cytomegalovirus exposure and HLA in healthy donors. The V and J ends lost 7 bases and 1 base, in that order; junction bases with no gene match: 9. Per germline, CDR1 LNHDA and CDR2 SQIVND (reference sequence). The CDR3 covers 16 residues. Vbeta (60) and Jbeta (13) primers were used in the PCR. The repertoire was sequenced with immunoSEQ multiplex PCR; TCRdb's copy has only in-frame clones and lacks some. In total, the table holds around 210,000 clones. The receptor was derived from a woman aged 25 to 45 in good health and CMV-seropositive. Material for sequencing was PBMCs. V and J are TRBV19 and TRBJ2-3; 9 bases are shared with TRBD2. CDR3 nucleotide sequence: TGTGCCAGTAATGAAGGCGGGAGGGCTGGCACAGATACGCAGTATTTT. Protein sequence: CASNEGGRAGTDTQYF.